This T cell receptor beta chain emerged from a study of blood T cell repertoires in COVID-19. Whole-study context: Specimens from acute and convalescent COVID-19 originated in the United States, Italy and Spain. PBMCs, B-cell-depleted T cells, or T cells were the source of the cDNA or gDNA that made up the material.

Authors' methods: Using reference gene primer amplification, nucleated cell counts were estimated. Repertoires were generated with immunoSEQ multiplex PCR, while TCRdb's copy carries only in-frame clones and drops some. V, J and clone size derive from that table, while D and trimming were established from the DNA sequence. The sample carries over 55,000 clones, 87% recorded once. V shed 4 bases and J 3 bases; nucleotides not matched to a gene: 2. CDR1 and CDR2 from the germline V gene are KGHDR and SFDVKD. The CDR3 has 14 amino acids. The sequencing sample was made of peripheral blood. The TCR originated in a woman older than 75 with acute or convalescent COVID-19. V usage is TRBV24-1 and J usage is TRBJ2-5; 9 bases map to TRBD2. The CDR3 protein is CATSESSGKETQYF. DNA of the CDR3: TGTGCCACCAGTGAGTCTAGCGGGAAAGAGACCCAGTACTTC.